A single sample is the source of the 20 T cell receptor beta chains below, sequenced in a study of shared clonotypes between healthy human individuals. The repertoire was sequenced with immunoSEQ multiplex PCR; TCRdb's copy has only in-frame clones and lacks some. The repertoire consists of about 1 million clones, with more than 60% occurring once and the leading ten covering roughly 1.5%. The specimen sequenced was memory CD4+ T cells sorted from blood. Subset here: CD45RA-negative fraction. These receptors all stem from a man between 18 and 29 years old in good health.

The rearrangement uses TRBV5-1 and TRBJ1-4; TRBD1 matches 7 bases. CDR3 length: 15 amino acids. CDR1 is SGHRS, CDR2 YFSETQ, per germline. Unmatched junction bases numbered 8, after V lost 4 bases and J lost 5 bases. The CDR3 DNA reads as TGCGCCAGCAGCAGGGGGGACAGTAAAAATGAAAAACTGTTTTTT. Amino acid sequence: CASSRGDSKNEKLFF.

J is TRBJ2-7 and V is TRBV9; D tentatively fits TRBD1 or TRBD2 (7 bases each). Between the trimmed V and J ends, which lost 4 bases and 3 bases, there was a span of 26 bases. CDR3 length: 18 amino acids. CDR1 SGDLS and CDR2 YYNGEE come from the germline V gene. CDR3 nucleotides: TGTGCCAGCAGCACTCACCCAGGGGGGCTAGCGGATGACTACGAGCAGTACTTC. Amino acid sequence: CASSTHPGGLADDYEQYF. The full variable domain, completed using reference TRBV9 and TRBJ2-7, is DSGVTQTPKHLITATGQRVTLRCSPRSGDLSVYWYQQSLDQGLQFLIQYYNGEERAKGNILERFSAQQFPDLHSELNLSSLELGDSALYFCASSTHPGGLADDYEQYFGPGTRLTVT.

The chain has TRBV7-2 and TRBJ2-3, with 11 bases lining up with TRBD2. CDR3 length equals 15 residues. With 8 bases clipped from V and 0 bases from J, the junction kept 4 bases outside the gene matches. Germline lookup yields CDR1 SGHTA and CDR2 FQGNSA. CDR3 nucleotide sequence: TGTGCCAGCCTAAGGACTAGCGGGAGCACAGATACGCAGTATTTT. It yields the protein CASLRTSGSTDTQYF.

A remark on this clone: Different DNA sequences within this sample yield the same CDR3. This rearrangement joins TRBV30 to TRBJ1-1, with D perhaps TRBD1 (5 bases). The CDR3 contains 13 residues. The V gene's germline CDR1 is GTSNPN and CDR2 SVGIG (reference sequence). V lost 0 bases and J lost 3, with 8 bases in between. CDR3 protein: CAWSVGGYTEAFF. CDR3 DNA: TGTGCCTGGAGTGTCGGGGGTTACACTGAAGCTTTCTTT. The complete variable domain, with remaining parts taken from reference TRBV30 and TRBJ1-1, reads SQTIHQWPATLVQPVGSPLSLECTVEGTSNPNLYWYRQAAGRGLQLLFYSVGIGQISSEVPQNLSASRPQDRQFILSSKKLLLSDSGFYLCAWSVGGYTEAFFGQGTRLTVV.

This clone has just one count. V gene TRBV30 combines with J gene TRBJ2-1; 14 bases fit TRBD2. Germline CDR1 reads GTSNPN; CDR2 reads SVGIG (reference sequence). After removal of 3 bases from V and 7 bases from J, the junction contained 11 bases not matched to a gene. The CDR3 covers 17 residues. The CDR3 is CAWSPPGLAGVGNEQFF. CDR3 sequence (DNA): TGTGCCTGGAGCCCCCCGGGACTAGCGGGAGTGGGAAATGAGCAGTTCTTC.

The V gene is TRBV7-2, the J gene TRBJ2-5; no definite D call. Trimming left V 5 bases short and J 1 base short, with 11 bases between. The germline gives CDR1 SGHTA, CDR2 FQGNSA. The CDR3 runs to 14 residues. The CDR3 region has the DNA TGTGCCAGCAGCATAGGATCGTCCCAAGAGACCCAGTACTTC. Translation: CASSIGSSQETQYF.

This sequence joins TRBV10-1 and TRBJ2-1; TRBD2 might be the D (5 bases). The V and J ends lost 0 bases and 15 bases respectively, with 15 bases between them. This CDR3 comprises 13 residues. Germline V gene lookup returns CDR1 WNHNN and CDR2 SYGVQD (reference sequence). The CDR3 spells CASSESLAQRRFF. The CDR3 DNA follows: TGCGCCAGCAGTGAGTCTCTAGCCCAGCGCCGGTTCTTC.

The V and J genes are TRBV6-6 and TRBJ1-2; TRBD1 aligns across 9 bases. CDR3 length: 13 residues. J was trimmed by 8 bases and V by 7 bases; bases with no gene match: 8. Germline V gene data show CDR1 as MNHNY and CDR2 as SVGAGI (reference sequence). CDR3 region: CASTPTGGVGYTF. The CDR3 coding sequence is TGTGCCAGCACCCCGACAGGGGGGGTCGGCTACACCTTC.

V is TRBV10-3 and J is TRBJ1-1, with 9 positions matching TRBD1. This CDR3 contains 16 residues. The V gene's germline CDR1 is ENHRY and CDR2 SYGVKD. V lost 3 bases, J lost 3 bases, and 8 bases stayed unmatched. The CDR3 reads CAISDTDRGFDTEAFF. The DNA of the CDR3 is TGTGCCATCAGTGATACGGACAGGGGATTTGACACTGAAGCTTTCTTT.

The V gene is TRBV10-3, the J gene TRBJ2-7; 10 bases line up with TRBD2. The CDR3 length is 16 residues. The junction had 18 bases not matched to a gene; V was cut back by 10 bases and J by 6 bases. Germline CDR1 ENHRY, CDR2 SYGVKD. CDR3 nucleotides: TGTGCCACCAGAAGCGCTAGCGGGAGCGGTTCGGCCGAGCAGTACTTC. This sequence encodes CATRSASGSGSAEQYF.

The chain couples TRBV4-2 to TRBJ1-5; tentatively, D is TRBD1 (5 bases). Germline V CDR1 and CDR2: LGHNA, YNFKEQ. This CDR3 contains 18 residues. V lost 0 bases, J lost 3 bases, and 18 bases lay in between. CDR3 DNA sequence: TGTGCCAGCAGCCAAGATATAACAGGTTACTCTCACAATCAGCCCCAGCATTTT. It yields the protein CASSQDITGYSHNQPQHF.

This clone was seen just once. One base separates it from a far larger clone, so it is likely a read error. The V gene is TRBV27, the J gene TRBJ1-1; D is undetermined. CDR1 and CDR2 from the germline V gene are MNHEY and SMNVEV (reference sequence). V lost 2 bases and J lost 1, with 5 bases in between. The CDR3 contains 13 residues. The CDR3 loop is CASSLMTNTEAFF. DNA of the CDR3: TGTGCCAGCAGTTTAATGACGAACACTGAAGCTTTCTTT.

The chain couples TRBV5-4 to TRBJ1-6, with D perhaps TRBD1 (6 bases). Germline V lookup: CDR1 SGHNT, CDR2 YYREEE (reference sequence). Trimming left V 7 bases short and J 9 bases short, with 14 bases between. The CDR3 consists of 13 residues. The CDR3 DNA reads as TGTGCCAGCGGGCCGGACAGTACTTCACCCCTCCACTTT. This sequence encodes CASGPDSTSPLHF.

This clone appeared a single time. The rearrangement joins TRBV18 to TRBJ2-7, with D uncertain. The V end was cut by 6 bases, the J end by 6 bases, with 15 bases between. This CDR3 spans 13 amino acids. CDR1 is KGHSH, CDR2 LQKENI, per germline. CDR3 in DNA: TGTGCCAGCTCCCTCTCGGGCTTGGGCGAGCAGTACTTC. It encodes CASSLSGLGEQYF.

The V and J genes are TRBV27 and TRBJ2-4; TRBD1 might be the D (6 bases). Germline values: CDR1 MNHEY, CDR2 SMNVEV (reference sequence). Trimming left V 6 bases short and J 0 bases short, with 12 bases between. The CDR3 consists of 15 residues. This chain's CDR3 is CASRQQGIAKNIQYF. The CDR3 region has the DNA TGTGCCAGCAGGCAACAGGGAATAGCCAAAAACATTCAGTACTTC.

This clone was recorded many times. The chain uses TRBV5-1 and TRBJ2-7; D not resolved. The germline CDR1 and CDR2 sequences are SGHRS and YFSETQ. This CDR3 contains 13 residues. Trimming took 0 bases from V and 6 from J, leaving 10 bases between them. In DNA form, the CDR3 reads TGCGCCAGCAGCTTGGGATTCGGGTCCGAGCAGTACTTC. Encoded protein: CASSLGFGSEQYF.

The genes are TRBV7-8 and TRBJ2-6; D remains unclear. The length of the CDR3 is 14 residues. Germline V gives CDR1 SGHVS, CDR2 FQNEAQ. V was trimmed by 10 bases and J by 2 bases, leaving 12 bases between them. The CDR3 region is CATPFGPGANVLTF. The DNA of the CDR3 is TGTGCCACCCCGTTCGGGCCTGGGGCCAACGTCCTGACTTTC.

The rearrangement joins TRBV21-1 to TRBJ2-7; the DNA was not compared with TRBD1, the D call given in the table. TRBV21-1 is designated a pseudogene. This CDR3 contains 14 residues. The CDR3 loop reads CASSDQTGAHEQYF. The CDR3 DNA reads as TGTGCCAGTTCCGACCAGACAGGGGCCCACGAGCAGTACTTC.

The genes are TRBV18 and TRBJ1-6; no definite D call. Germline V gives CDR1 KGHSH, CDR2 LQKENI. The CDR3 has 13 amino acids. Trimming took 3 bases from V and 10 from J, leaving 10 bases between them. The CDR3 DNA reads as TGTGCCAGCTCACCGTACGTAGGGTCACCCCTCCACTTT. Protein product: CASSPYVGSPLHF.

The genes are TRBV19 and TRBJ2-3; TRBD1 is a possible D gene (6 bases). V was clipped by 9 bases and J by 4 bases, with 23 bases between them. In germline, CDR1 is LNHDA, CDR2 SQIVND (reference sequence). The CDR3 totals 16 residues. The CDR3 loop reads CARSVESDRLSDTQYF. Here the CDR3 DNA reads TGTGCCAGGTCGGTCGAATCTGACAGGCTGTCAGATACGCAGTATTTT.